In its sample, the clone carrying this T cell receptor (beta chain) was seen once. Its antigen is still unknown. The data are from a study of response to subunit inactivated influenza vaccine. V was pared by 5 bases and J by 2 bases, with 10 bases between. CDR3 length: 13 residues. Germline CDR1 reads KGHSH; CDR2 reads LQKENI. Whole-study findings and limits: The study's authors posited that every seasonal influenza vaccination enlists few new T cells.

From the RT-PCR reads, TCRdb called clonotypes with MiXCR, one entry per CDR3 protein. Of about 700,000 distinct CDR3 sequences listed, less than 15% were seen once; the top ten hold 6% to 9.5%. The origin of this receptor is a man over 45 who received an inactivated influenza vaccine. Sequencing used PBMCs from blood, obtained 14 to 15 days before vaccination. This chain connects TRBV18 to TRBJ2-7; D may correspond to TRBD1 or TRBD2 (5 bases each). CDR3: CASSWDQTYEQYF. CDR3 sequence (DNA): TGTGCCAGCTCATGGGACCAAACCTACGAGCAGTACTTC.